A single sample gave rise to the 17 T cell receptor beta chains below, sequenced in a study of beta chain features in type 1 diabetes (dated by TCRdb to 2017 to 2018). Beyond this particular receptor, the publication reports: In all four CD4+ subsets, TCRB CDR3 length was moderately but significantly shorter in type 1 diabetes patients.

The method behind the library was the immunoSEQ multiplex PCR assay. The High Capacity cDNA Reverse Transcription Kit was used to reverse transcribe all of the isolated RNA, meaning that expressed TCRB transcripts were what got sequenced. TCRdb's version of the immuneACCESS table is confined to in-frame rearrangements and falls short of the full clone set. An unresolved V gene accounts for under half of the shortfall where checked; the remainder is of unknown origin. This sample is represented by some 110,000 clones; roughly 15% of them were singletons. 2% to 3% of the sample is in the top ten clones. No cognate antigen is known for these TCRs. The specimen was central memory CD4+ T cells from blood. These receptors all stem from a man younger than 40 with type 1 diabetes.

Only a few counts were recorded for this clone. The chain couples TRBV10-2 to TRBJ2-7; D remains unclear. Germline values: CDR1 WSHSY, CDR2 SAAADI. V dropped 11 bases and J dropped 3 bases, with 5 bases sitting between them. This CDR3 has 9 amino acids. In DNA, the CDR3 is TGCGCCGGATACTACGAGCAGTACTTC. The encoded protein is CAGYYEQYF.

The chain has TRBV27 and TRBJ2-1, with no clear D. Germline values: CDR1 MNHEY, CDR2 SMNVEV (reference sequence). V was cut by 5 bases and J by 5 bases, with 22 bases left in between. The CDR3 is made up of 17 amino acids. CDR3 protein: CASSDPWTERSNNEQFF. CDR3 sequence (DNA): TGTGCCAGCAGTGATCCCTGGACGGAAAGATCGAACAATGAGCAGTTCTTC.

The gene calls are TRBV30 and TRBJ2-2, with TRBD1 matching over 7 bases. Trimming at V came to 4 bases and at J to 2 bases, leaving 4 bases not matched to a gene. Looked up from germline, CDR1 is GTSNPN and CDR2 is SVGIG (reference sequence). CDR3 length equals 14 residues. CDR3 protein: CAWTGTVNTGELFF. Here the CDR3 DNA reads TGTGCCTGGACAGGGACAGTAAACACCGGGGAGCTGTTTTTT.

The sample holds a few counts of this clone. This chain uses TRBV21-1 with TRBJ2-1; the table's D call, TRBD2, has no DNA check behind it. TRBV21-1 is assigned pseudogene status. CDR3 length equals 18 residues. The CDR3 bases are TGTGCCAGCAGCAGGCCCCCGGGACTAGCGGGGGGACGTCCTCAGCAGTTCTTC. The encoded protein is CASSRPPGLAGGRPQQFF.

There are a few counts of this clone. CDR3 sequence: CASSDLETWGFNSPLHF. The DNA for the CDR3 is TGTGCCAGCAGTGATTTGGAAACGTGGGGGTTTAATTCACCCCTCCACTTT. This sequence joins TRBV2 and TRBJ1-6, with D perhaps matching TRBD1 (5 bases). This CDR3 is built from 17 residues. CDR1 SNHLY and CDR2 FYNNEI come from the germline V gene. Between the trimmed V and J ends, which lost 3 bases and 6 bases, there was a span of 18 bases.

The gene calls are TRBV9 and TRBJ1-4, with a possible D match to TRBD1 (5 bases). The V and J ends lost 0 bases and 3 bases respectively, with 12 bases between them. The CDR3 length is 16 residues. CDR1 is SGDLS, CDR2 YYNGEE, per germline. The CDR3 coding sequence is TGTGCCAGCAGCGTAGGAGGGACTGCCGCTAATGAAAAACTGTTTTTT. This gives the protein CASSVGGTAANEKLFF.

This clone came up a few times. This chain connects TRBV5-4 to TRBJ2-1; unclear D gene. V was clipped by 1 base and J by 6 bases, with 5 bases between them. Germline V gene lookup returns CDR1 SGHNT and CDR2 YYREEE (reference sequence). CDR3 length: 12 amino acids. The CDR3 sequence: CASSLNRNEQFF. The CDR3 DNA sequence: TGTGCCAGCAGCTTGAACCGCAATGAGCAGTTCTTC. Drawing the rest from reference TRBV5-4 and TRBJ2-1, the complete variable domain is ETGVTQSPTHLIKTRGQQVTLRCSSQSGHNTVSWYQQALGQGPQFIFQYYREEENGRGNFPPRFSGLQFPNYSSELNVNALELDDSALYLCASSLNRNEQFFGPGTRLTVL.

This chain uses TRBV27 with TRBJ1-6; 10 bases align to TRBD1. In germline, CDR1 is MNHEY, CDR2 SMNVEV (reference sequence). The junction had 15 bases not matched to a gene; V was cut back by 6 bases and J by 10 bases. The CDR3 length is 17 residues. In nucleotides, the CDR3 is TGTGCCAGCAGAGGCTCGTCGGGACAGGGGTTGGGGTCACCCCTCCACTTT. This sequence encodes CASRGSSGQGLGSPLHF.

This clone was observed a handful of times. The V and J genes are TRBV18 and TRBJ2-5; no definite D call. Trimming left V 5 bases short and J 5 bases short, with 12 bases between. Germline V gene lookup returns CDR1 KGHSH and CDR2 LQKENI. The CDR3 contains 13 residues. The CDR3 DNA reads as TGTGCCAGCTCATCCCGGACGCAGGAGACCCAGTACTTC. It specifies CASSSRTQETQYF.

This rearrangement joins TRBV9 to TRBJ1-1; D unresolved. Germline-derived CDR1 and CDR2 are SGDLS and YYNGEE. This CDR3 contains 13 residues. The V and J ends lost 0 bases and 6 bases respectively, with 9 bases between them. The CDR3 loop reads CASSVDGGAEAFF. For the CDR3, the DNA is TGTGCCAGCAGCGTAGACGGCGGGGCTGAAGCTTTCTTT.

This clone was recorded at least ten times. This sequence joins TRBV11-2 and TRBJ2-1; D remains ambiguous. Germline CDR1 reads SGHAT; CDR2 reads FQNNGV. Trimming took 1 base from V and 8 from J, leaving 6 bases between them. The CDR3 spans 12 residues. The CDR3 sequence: CASSLAHDEQFF. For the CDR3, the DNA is TGTGCCAGCAGCTTAGCGCACGATGAGCAGTTCTTC. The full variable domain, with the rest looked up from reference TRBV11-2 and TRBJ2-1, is EAGVAQSPRYKIIEKRQSVAFWCNPISGHATLYWYQQILGQGPKLLIQFQNNGVVDDSQLPKDRFSAERLKGVDSTLKIQPAKLEDSAVYLCASSLAHDEQFFGPGTRLTVL.

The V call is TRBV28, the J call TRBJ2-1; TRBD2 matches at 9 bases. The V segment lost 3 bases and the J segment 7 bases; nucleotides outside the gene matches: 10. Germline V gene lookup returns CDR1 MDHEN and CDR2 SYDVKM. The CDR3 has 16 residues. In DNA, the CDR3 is TGTGCCAGCAGTTTCGGTCTAGCGGGGATCAAAAATGAGCAGTTCTTC. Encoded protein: CASSFGLAGIKNEQFF.

CDR3 in amino acids: CASSLVGTTHETQYF. The CDR3 coding sequence is TGTGCCAGCAGCTTAGTAGGGACTACGCATGAGACCCAGTACTTC. The chain has TRBV7-8 and TRBJ2-5; 7 nucleotides align to TRBD2. V shed 1 base, J shed 5 bases, and the junction held 7 bases outside the gene matches. This CDR3 spans 15 amino acids. Looked up from germline, CDR1 is SGHVS and CDR2 is FQNEAQ.

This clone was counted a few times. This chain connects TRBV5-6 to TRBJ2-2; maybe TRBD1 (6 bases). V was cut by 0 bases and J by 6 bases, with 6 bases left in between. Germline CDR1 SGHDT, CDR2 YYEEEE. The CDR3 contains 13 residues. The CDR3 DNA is TGTGCCAGCAGCTTGGAGGGGGCCGGGGAGCTGTTTTTT. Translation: CASSLEGAGELFF.

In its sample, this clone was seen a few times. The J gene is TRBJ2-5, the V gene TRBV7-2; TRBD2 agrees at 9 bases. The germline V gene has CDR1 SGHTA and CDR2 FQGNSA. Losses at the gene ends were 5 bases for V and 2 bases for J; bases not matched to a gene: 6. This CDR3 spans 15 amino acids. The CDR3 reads CASSPTSGRQETQYF. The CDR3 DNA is TGTGCCAGCAGCCCGACTAGCGGCCGGCAAGAGACCCAGTACTTC.

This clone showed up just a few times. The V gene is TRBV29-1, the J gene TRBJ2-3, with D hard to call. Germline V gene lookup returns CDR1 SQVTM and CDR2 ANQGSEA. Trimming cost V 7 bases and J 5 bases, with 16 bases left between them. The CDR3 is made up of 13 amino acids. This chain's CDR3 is CSATPNPRDTQYF. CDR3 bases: TGCAGCGCAACCCCTAATCCCAGAGATACGCAGTATTTT.

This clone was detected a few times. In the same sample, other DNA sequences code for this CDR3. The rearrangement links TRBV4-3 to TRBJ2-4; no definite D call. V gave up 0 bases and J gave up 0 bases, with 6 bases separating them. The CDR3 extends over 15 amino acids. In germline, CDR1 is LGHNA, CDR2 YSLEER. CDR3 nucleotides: TGCGCCAGCAGCCAAGAAGTTTTAGCCAAAAACATTCAGTACTTC. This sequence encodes CASSQEVLAKNIQYF.